This entry features one T cell receptor (beta chain) sequence. Antigen specificity is unknown. These data come from a study of identical twins. Study-level findings and limits: Insertions were fewer in abundant cord blood beta clonotypes, whereas memory repertoires showed none of this pattern.

Via MiXCR, TCRdb re-called the 5' RACE reads, giving one row per CDR3 protein. Among 500,000 to 650,000 distinct CDR3 sequences listed, approximately 20% were seen once. The CDR3 is made up of 15 amino acids. CDR1 and CDR2 (germline): DFQATT, SNEGSKA (reference sequence). V lost 1 base to trimming and J lost 4 bases, with 15 bases between them. The same data also went into a second study, on yellow fever vaccine responses in identical twins. That paper states: Reportedly, the response of twins' T cells to the vaccine seemed partly convergent, partly personalized.

This clonotype was sampled from a woman between 18 and 30 years old in good health. The sequenced sample was CD4+ T cells sorted from blood. The V and J genes are TRBV20-1 and TRBJ2-3, with D perhaps matching TRBD1 (6 bases). This chain's CDR3 is CSARGKRGSADTQYF. Here the CDR3 DNA reads TGCAGTGCTAGAGGGAAGAGGGGGAGCGCAGATACGCAGTATTTT.